These T cell receptor beta chains were read from a single sample in a study of T cells in Graves' hyperthyroidism and ophthalmopathy. TCRdb recomputed calls from the multiplex PCR reads with MiXCR, one row per CDR3 protein. The sample consists of about 200,000 distinct CDR3 sequences, around a sixth of them appearing once. The sample comprised blood. These receptors originate from a woman in her forties or fifties with Graves' hyperthyroidism. Both conserved end residues are part of each CDR3. A D gene is named only where the DNA matches it firmly. A clone size is listed for some rows: how often the clone was seen (once, few, many), or a class if it is expanded.

V gene,clone size,D gene,J gene,CDR3 length,CDR3 protein,CDR3 DNA
TRBV4-1,.,TRBD2,TRBJ2-1,17,CASSQDSAGSSYNEQFF,TGCGCCAGCAGCCAAGATTCAGCGGGAAGCTCCTACAATGAGCAGTTCTTC
TRBV9,few,.,TRBJ1-4,14,CASSAGTVPEKLFF,TGTGCCAGCAGCGCAGGGACGGTTCCTGAAAAACTGTTTTTT
TRBV6-1,many,.,TRBJ1-5,16,CASRPDTNVGNQPQHF,TGTGCCAGCCGCCCGGACACAAATGTGGGAAATCAGCCCCAGCATTTT
TRBV30,.,.,TRBJ1-1,13,CAWRDRQFTEAFF,TGTGCCTGGAGAGACAGGCAGTTCACTGAAGCTTTCTTT
TRBV9,many,.,TRBJ1-1,15,CASSVEGVMNTEAFF,TGTGCCAGCAGCGTAGAGGGGGTTATGAACACTGAAGCTTTCTTT
TRBV20-1,many,TRBD2,TRBJ2-3,18,CSARVSPTSGYSTDTQYF,TGCAGTGCTAGAGTTTCCCCGACTAGCGGTTACAGCACAGATACGCAGTATTTT
TRBV20-1,once,TRBD2,TRBJ2-7,15,CSATSSGRAVGEQYF,TGCAGTGCTACTTCCAGCGGGAGAGCGGTTGGCGAGCAGTACTTC
TRBV10-3,many,.,TRBJ1-1,13,CAITVRGNTEAFF,TGTGCCATCACAGTCCGGGGGAACACTGAAGCTTTCTTT
TRBV2,few,TRBD1,TRBJ1-5,14,CASSALQGDQPQHF,TGTGCCAGCAGTGCGTTGCAGGGGGATCAGCCCCAGCATTTT
TRBV20-1,once,TRBD2,TRBJ2-3,15,CSASPTSGSGHTQYF,TGCAGTGCTAGTCCGACTAGCGGGAGTGGGCATACGCAGTATTTT
TRBV20-1,many,.,TRBJ2-1,16,CSARELDSRAYNEQFF,TGCAGTGCTAGAGAGCTCGACTCGCGAGCCTACAATGAGCAGTTCTTC
TRBV2,many,.,TRBJ1-5,13,CASSPGSNQPQHF,TGTGCCAGCAGCCCAGGGAGCAATCAGCCCCAGCATTTT
TRBV24-1,few,.,TRBJ2-7,16,CATSDPGARGPYEQYF,TGTGCCACCAGTGATCCCGGGGCGCGGGGGCCCTACGAGCAGTACTTC
TRBV12-3/TRBV12-4,many,.,TRBJ1-1,17,CASSFFIGGRHNTEAFF,TGTGCCAGCAGTTTTTTTATCGGGGGACGCCATAACACTGAAGCTTTCTTT
TRBV12-3/TRBV12-4,.,.,TRBJ2-5,15,CASSLAPTGGETQYF,TGTGCCAGCAGTTTAGCGCCGACAGGAGGAGAGACCCAGTACTTC
TRBV5-1,once,TRBD2,TRBJ2-3,15,CASSGGLAQTDTQYF,TGCGCCAGCAGCGGGGGACTAGCGCAAACAGATACGCAGTATTTT